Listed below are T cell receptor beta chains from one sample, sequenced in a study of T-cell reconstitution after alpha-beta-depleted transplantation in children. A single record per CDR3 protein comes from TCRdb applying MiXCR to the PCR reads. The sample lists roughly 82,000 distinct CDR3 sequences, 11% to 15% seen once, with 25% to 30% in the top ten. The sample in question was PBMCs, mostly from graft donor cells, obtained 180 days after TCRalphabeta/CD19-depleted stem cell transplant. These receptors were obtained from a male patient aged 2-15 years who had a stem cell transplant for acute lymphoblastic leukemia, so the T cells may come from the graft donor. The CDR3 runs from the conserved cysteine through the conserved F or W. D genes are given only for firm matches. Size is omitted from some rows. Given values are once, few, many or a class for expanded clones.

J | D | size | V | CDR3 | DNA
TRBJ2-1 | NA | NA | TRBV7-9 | CASSLSVQRNEQFF | TGTGCCAGCAGCTTGAGCGTTCAGAGGAATGAGCAGTTCTTC
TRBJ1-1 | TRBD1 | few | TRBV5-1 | CASSWGQGSTEAFF | TGCGCCAGCAGCTGGGGACAGGGGAGCACTGAAGCTTTCTTT
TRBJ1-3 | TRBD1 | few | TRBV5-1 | CASSPGQGAGNTIYF | TGCGCCAGCAGCCCCGGGCAGGGGGCTGGAAACACCATATATTTT
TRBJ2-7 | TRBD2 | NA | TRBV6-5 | CASSYLGLAGGPYEQYF | TGTGCCAGCAGTTACTTGGGACTAGCGGGAGGGCCTTACGAGCAGTACTTC
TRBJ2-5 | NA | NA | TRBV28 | CASSFTLGAGTQYF | TGTGCCAGCAGTTTCACCCTCGGGGCAGGGACCCAGTACTTC
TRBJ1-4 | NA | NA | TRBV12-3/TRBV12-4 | CATPGISTNEKLFF | TGTGCCACCCCGGGTATCTCAACTAATGAAAAACTGTTTTTT
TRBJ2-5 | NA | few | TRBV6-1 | CASRRGKVETQYF | TGTGCCAGCAGGCGGGGAAAAGTGGAGACCCAGTACTTC
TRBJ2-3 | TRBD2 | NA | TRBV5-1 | CASSPSGTGTDTQYF | TGCGCCAGCAGCCCAAGCGGGACGGGCACAGATACGCAGTATTTT
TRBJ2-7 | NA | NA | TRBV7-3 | CASSLKATSTQYF | TGTGCCAGCAGCCTAAAGGCCACATCGACGCAGTACTTC
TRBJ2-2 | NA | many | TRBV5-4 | CASSLGKGNGELFF | TGTGCCAGCAGCTTGGGCAAGGGTAACGGGGAGCTGTTTTTT
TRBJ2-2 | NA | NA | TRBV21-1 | CASTPQNNNTGELFF | TGTGCCAGCACCCCCCAGAATAACAACACCGGGGAGCTGTTTTTT
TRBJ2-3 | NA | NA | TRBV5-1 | CASSLGGSNTDTQYF | TGCGCCAGCAGCTTAGGGGGTTCAAACACAGATACGCAGTATTTT
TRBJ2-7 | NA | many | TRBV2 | CASSGSFYEQYF | TGTGCCAGCAGTGGGTCCTTTTACGAGCAGTACTTC
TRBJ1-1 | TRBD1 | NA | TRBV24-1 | CATRQGGRMNTEAFF | TGTGCCACCAGACAGGGGGGAAGGATGAACACTGAAGCTTTCTTT
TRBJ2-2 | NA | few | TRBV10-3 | CAIRGRRQGNTGELFF | TGTGCCATCAGGGGGAGGAGACAGGGGAACACCGGGGAGCTGTTTTTT
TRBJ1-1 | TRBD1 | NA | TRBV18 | CASSPTGETEAFF | TGTGCCAGCTCACCTACAGGGGAAACTGAAGCTTTCTTT
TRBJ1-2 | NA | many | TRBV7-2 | CASDGQLDGYTF | TGTGCCAGCGACGGACAGCTGGATGGCTACACCTTC
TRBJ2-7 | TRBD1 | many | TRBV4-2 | CASSQEEGASYEQYF | TGTGCCAGCAGCCAAGAAGAGGGGGCCTCCTACGAGCAGTACTTC
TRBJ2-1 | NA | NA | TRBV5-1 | CASSLAGAFYNEQFF | TGCGCCAGCAGCTTGGCGGGGGCCTTCTACAATGAGCAGTTCTTC
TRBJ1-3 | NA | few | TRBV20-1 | CSAPKVSGNTIYF | TGCAGTGCCCCTAAGGTCTCTGGAAACACCATATATTTT
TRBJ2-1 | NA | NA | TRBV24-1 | CATSDAGREQFF | TGTGCCACCAGTGATGCCGGACGTGAGCAGTTCTTC
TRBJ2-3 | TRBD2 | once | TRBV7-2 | CASSSRAGGRDTQYF | TGTGCCAGCAGCTCTCGAGCGGGGGGGCGCGATACGCAGTATTTT
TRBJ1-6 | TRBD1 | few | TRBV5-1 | CASSPQGADSPLHF | TGCGCCAGCAGCCCGCAGGGGGCCGATTCACCCCTCCACTTT
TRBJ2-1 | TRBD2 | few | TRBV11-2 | CASSLRGGPGNEQFF | TGTGCCAGCAGCCTCCGGGGAGGGCCCGGCAATGAGCAGTTCTTC
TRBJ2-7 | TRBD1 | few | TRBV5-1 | CASSPDRERNEQYF | TGCGCCAGCAGCCCGGACAGGGAGCGTAACGAGCAGTACTTC
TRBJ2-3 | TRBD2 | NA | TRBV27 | CASSFRTSGVTDTQYF | TGTGCCAGCAGTTTCCGGACTAGCGGGGTCACAGATACGCAGTATTTT
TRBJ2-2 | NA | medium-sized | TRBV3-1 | CASSPDPEDTNTGELFF | TGTGCCAGCAGCCCCGACCCGGAAGACACGAACACCGGGGAGCTGTTTTTT
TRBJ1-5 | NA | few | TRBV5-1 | CASSPGPLYSNQPQHF | TGCGCCAGCAGCCCGGGACCTCTTTATAGCAATCAGCCCCAGCATTTT
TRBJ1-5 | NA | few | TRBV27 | CASSRGYSNQPQHF | TGTGCCAGCAGTCGGGGTTATAGCAATCAGCCCCAGCATTTT
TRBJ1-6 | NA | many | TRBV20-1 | CSARDQAAPSSYNSPLHF | TGCAGTGCTAGAGATCAGGCCGCCCCTAGCTCCTATAATTCACCCCTCCACTTT
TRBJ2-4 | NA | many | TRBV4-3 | CASSQDVVAKNIQYF | TGCGCCAGCAGCCAAGATGTGGTAGCCAAAAACATTCAGTACTTC
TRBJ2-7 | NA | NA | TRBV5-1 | CASSLEPDGREQYF | TGCGCCAGCAGCTTGGAACCGGATGGACGCGAGCAGTACTTC
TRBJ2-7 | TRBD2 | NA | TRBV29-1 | CSARERESNEQYF | TGCAGCGCCCGAGAGCGGGAGAGCAACGAGCAGTACTTC
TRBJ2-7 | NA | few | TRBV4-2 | CASSGTDHYEQYF | TGTGCCAGCAGCGGAACAGATCACTACGAGCAGTACTTC
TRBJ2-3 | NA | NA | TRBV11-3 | CASSPGPSSTDTQYF | TGTGCCAGCAGCCCGGGACCCTCTAGCACAGATACGCAGTATTTT
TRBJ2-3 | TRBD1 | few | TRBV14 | CASRGQGEDTQYF | TGTGCCAGCAGAGGGCAGGGGGAAGATACGCAGTATTTT
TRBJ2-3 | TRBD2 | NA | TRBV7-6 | CASSHTSGTFTSTDTQYF | TGTGCCAGCAGCCACACTAGCGGGACCTTCACTAGCACAGATACGCAGTATTTT
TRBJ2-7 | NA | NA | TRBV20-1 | CSARGFGQSYEQYF | TGCAGTGCTAGAGGCTTTGGACAGTCCTACGAGCAGTACTTC
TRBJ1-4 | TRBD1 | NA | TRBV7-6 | CASSLVLTTGTGYVRYSNEKLFF | TGTGCCAGCAGCTTAGTCTTGACTACCGGGACAGGGTATGTTAGGTATTCAAATGAAAAACTGTTTTTT
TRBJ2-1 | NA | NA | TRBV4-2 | CASSQVSNEQFF | TGTGCCAGCAGCCAAGTAAGCAATGAGCAGTTCTTC
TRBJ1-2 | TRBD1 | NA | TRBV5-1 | CASSLGTGIGGYTF | TGCGCCAGCAGCTTAGGGACAGGGATCGGCGGCTACACCTTC
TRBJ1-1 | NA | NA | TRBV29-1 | CSVLDGQRNTEAFF | TGCAGCGTTTTGGATGGACAGAGGAACACTGAAGCTTTCTTT
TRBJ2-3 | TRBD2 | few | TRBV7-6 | CASSRLAGGLVADTQYF | TGTGCCAGCAGCCGACTAGCGGGGGGCCTTGTCGCAGATACGCAGTATTTT
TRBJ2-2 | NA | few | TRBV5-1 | CASLRGVTGELFF | TGCGCCAGCCTCAGAGGAGTCACCGGGGAGCTGTTTTTT
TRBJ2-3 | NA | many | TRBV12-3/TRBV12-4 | CASSRGLSTDTQYF | TGTGCCAGCAGTCGGGGTCTTAGCACAGATACGCAGTATTTT
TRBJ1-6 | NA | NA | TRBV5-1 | CASSLLRGRSPLHF | TGCGCCAGCAGCTTATTGAGGGGGAGGTCACCCCTCCACTTT
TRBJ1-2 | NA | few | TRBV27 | CASSSRQFYGYTF | TGTGCCAGCAGTTCCCGACAGTTCTATGGCTACACCTTC
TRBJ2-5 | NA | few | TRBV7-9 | CASNPGPLKTQYF | TGTGCCAGCAACCCCGGGCCTCTCAAGACCCAGTACTTC
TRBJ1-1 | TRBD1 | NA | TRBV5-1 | CASTLQGGNTEAFF | TGCGCCAGCACCTTACAGGGGGGGAACACTGAAGCTTTCTTT
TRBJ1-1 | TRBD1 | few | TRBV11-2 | CASSLWDREDSAFF | TGTGCCAGCAGCCTCTGGGACAGGGAGGATTCTGCTTTCTTT